This T cell receptor (beta chain) originates from a study of OX40 agonist ivuxolimab in advanced cancers. Overall study context: Partial responses were seen in three patients, one with hepatocellular carcinoma and two with cutaneous melanoma.

With 9 bases removed from V and 5 bases from J, the gap between germline ends came to 19 bases. CDR3 length: 15 residues. Germline CDR1 and CDR2: MDHEN and SYDVKM. Data came from immunoSEQ multiplex PCR; TCRdb stores just in-frame clones and leaves some out. The data show approximately 53,000 clones, 90% to 95% seen once. Study-level findings and limits: At 0.1 to 3.0 mg/kg and by week 6, CD4+ and CD8+ T cells in the blood had expanded clonally.

With regard to this clone: Its antigen is unknown.

The TCR sequence derives from an adult with an advanced solid tumor such as melanoma, head and neck, liver or kidney cancer. V gene TRBV28 combines with J gene TRBJ2-2, with TRBD1 as a possible D gene (6 bases). The sequencing here drew on CD4+ or CD8+ T cells sorted from blood, taken in a trial of the OX40 agonist ivuxolimab. This CDR3 is CASTPQGRWTGELFF. For the CDR3, the DNA is TGTGCCAGTACCCCCCAGGGGCGCTGGACCGGGGAGCTGTTTTTT.